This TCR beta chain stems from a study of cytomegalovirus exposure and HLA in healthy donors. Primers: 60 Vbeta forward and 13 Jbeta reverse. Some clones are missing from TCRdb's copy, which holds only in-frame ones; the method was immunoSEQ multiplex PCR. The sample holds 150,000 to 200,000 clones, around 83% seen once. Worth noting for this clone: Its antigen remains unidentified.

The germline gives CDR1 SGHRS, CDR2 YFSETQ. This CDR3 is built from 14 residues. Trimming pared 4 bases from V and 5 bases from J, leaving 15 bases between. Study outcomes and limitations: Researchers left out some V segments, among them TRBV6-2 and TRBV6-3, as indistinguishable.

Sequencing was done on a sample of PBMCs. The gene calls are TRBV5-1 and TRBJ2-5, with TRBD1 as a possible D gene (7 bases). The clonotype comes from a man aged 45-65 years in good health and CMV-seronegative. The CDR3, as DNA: TGCGCCAGCAGCCCGGCGGGACAGATGGAGACCCAGTACTTC. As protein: CASSPAGQMETQYF.